A selection of T cell receptor beta chains follows, all from one sample in a study of blood T cells in healthy people across ages. TCRdb used MiXCR to reprocess the 5' RACE reads, holding one entry per CDR3 protein. The repertoire includes about a million distinct CDR3 sequences, around two fifths of them detected once, and over 10% sits in the top ten. Sample: blood. Source of these receptors: a man younger than 35 in good health. Both conserved end residues are part of each CDR3. D genes are given only for firm matches. Clone size appears in some rows only: once, few, many, or a class for an expanded clone.

v_gene: TRBV6-9
abundance: .
d_gene: TRBD1
j_gene: TRBJ1-5
CDR3aa: CASSGIDRARSNQPQHF
CDR3nt: TGTGCCAGCAGCGGAATCGACAGGGCGAGGAGCAATCAGCCCCAGCATTTT

v_gene: TRBV4-1
abundance: .
d_gene: TRBD1
j_gene: TRBJ2-5
CDR3aa: CASSQQTGVETQYF
CDR3nt: TGCGCCAGCAGCCAACAAACAGGGGTGGAGACCCAGTACTTC

v_gene: TRBV7-9
abundance: .
d_gene: .
j_gene: TRBJ2-1
CDR3aa: CASLGGGGNEQFF
CDR3nt: TGTGCCTCTCTTGGAGGGGGGGGCAATGAGCAGTTCTTC

v_gene: TRBV27
abundance: .
d_gene: .
j_gene: TRBJ2-5
CDR3aa: CASSLLAGERETQYF
CDR3nt: TGTGCCAGCAGTTTATTGGCCGGGGAACGGGAGACCCAGTACTTC

v_gene: TRBV10-3
abundance: few
d_gene: .
j_gene: TRBJ2-7
CDR3aa: CAISTRDKTYEQYF
CDR3nt: TGTGCCATCTCGACCCGGGACAAGACCTACGAGCAGTACTTC

v_gene: TRBV3-1
abundance: .
d_gene: TRBD1
j_gene: TRBJ1-2
CDR3aa: CASSDRVKEDGYTF
CDR3nt: TGTGCCAGCAGCGACAGGGTTAAGGAAGATGGCTACACCTTC

v_gene: TRBV7-2
abundance: .
d_gene: .
j_gene: TRBJ1-2
CDR3aa: CASSGRGLLYGYTF
CDR3nt: TGTGCCAGCAGCGGCAGGGGATTACTCTATGGCTACACCTTC

v_gene: TRBV28
abundance: few
d_gene: TRBD2
j_gene: TRBJ2-3
CDR3aa: CASSPLAGGGYF
CDR3nt: TGTGCCAGCAGTCCACTAGCGGGGGGCGGGTATTTT

v_gene: TRBV4-3
abundance: .
d_gene: TRBD1
j_gene: TRBJ2-3
CDR3aa: CASSPGQGGADTQYF
CDR3nt: TGCGCCAGCAGCCCTGGACAGGGTGGTGCAGATACGCAGTATTTT

v_gene: TRBV20-1
abundance: .
d_gene: .
j_gene: TRBJ1-1
CDR3aa: CSARDPAGRDTEAFF
CDR3nt: TGCAGTGCTAGAGATCCTGCAGGACGGGACACTGAAGCTTTCTTT

v_gene: TRBV29-1
abundance: many
d_gene: TRBD1
j_gene: TRBJ1-2
CDR3aa: CSVEKGTDYTF
CDR3nt: TGCAGCGTTGAAAAGGGGACAGACTACACCTTC

v_gene: TRBV5-5
abundance: many
d_gene: TRBD1
j_gene: TRBJ2-1
CDR3aa: CASSLWVGQGYQSSYNEQFF
CDR3nt: TGTGCCAGCAGCCTCTGGGTGGGACAGGGCTATCAAAGCTCCTACAATGAGCAGTTCTTC

v_gene: TRBV6-5
abundance: .
d_gene: .
j_gene: TRBJ2-2
CDR3aa: CASRIDRDLNTGEPFF
CDR3nt: TGTGCCAGCAGAATCGACAGGGACTTGAACACCGGGGAGCCGTTTTTT

v_gene: TRBV20-1
abundance: .
d_gene: TRBD1
j_gene: TRBJ1-1
CDR3aa: CSARPTGRYDTEAFF
CDR3nt: TGCAGTGCTAGGCCGACAGGGAGGTATGACACTGAAGCTTTCTTT

v_gene: TRBV20-1
abundance: .
d_gene: .
j_gene: TRBJ2-5
CDR3aa: CSAPKGDSIEGTQYF
CDR3nt: TGCAGTGCTCCAAAAGGGGACTCGATTGAAGGGACCCAGTACTTC

v_gene: TRBV4-3
abundance: .
d_gene: .
j_gene: TRBJ1-6
CDR3aa: CASSQERQDSPLHF
CDR3nt: TGCGCCAGCAGCCAAGAGCGTCAAGATTCACCCCTCCACTTT

v_gene: TRBV29-1
abundance: .
d_gene: TRBD1
j_gene: TRBJ2-2
CDR3aa: CSVESTHRGDTGELFF
CDR3nt: TGCAGCGTTGAGTCGACCCACAGGGGGGACACCGGGGAGCTGTTTTTT

v_gene: TRBV25-1
abundance: .
d_gene: .
j_gene: TRBJ2-7
CDR3aa: CVSSDKPAEQYF
CDR3nt: TGTGTCAGCAGTGATAAACCAGCGGAGCAGTACTTC

v_gene: TRBV29-1
abundance: many
d_gene: .
j_gene: TRBJ1-5
CDR3aa: CSVAQGSNQPQHF
CDR3nt: TGCAGCGTTGCGCAGGGAAGCAATCAGCCCCAGCATTTT

v_gene: TRBV7-9
abundance: .
d_gene: .
j_gene: TRBJ1-2
CDR3aa: CASSLDTDNYGYTF
CDR3nt: TGTGCCAGCAGCTTGGACACGGACAACTATGGCTACACCTTC

v_gene: TRBV12-3/TRBV12-4
abundance: few
d_gene: TRBD1
j_gene: TRBJ2-7
CDR3aa: CASSLVDREFPSYEQYF
CDR3nt: TGTGCCAGCAGTTTAGTTGACAGGGAGTTCCCCTCCTACGAGCAGTACTTC

v_gene: TRBV29-1
abundance: .
d_gene: TRBD2
j_gene: TRBJ2-3
CDR3aa: CSVERRGGQDTQYF
CDR3nt: TGCAGCGTTGAGCGGCGGGGGGGCCAAGATACGCAGTATTTT

v_gene: TRBV20-1
abundance: .
d_gene: .
j_gene: TRBJ2-1
CDR3aa: CRARELATYNEQFF
CDR3nt: TGCAGGGCTAGAGAACTAGCAACCTACAATGAGCAGTTCTTC

v_gene: TRBV10-3
abundance: few
d_gene: TRBD1
j_gene: TRBJ1-1
CDR3aa: CAISEERTGLAFF
CDR3nt: TGTGCCATCAGTGAGGAAAGGACAGGATTAGCTTTCTTT

v_gene: TRBV20-1
abundance: few
d_gene: .
j_gene: TRBJ2-5
CDR3aa: CSAGGASGDWYQETQYF
CDR3nt: TGCAGTGCTGGGGGGGCTAGCGGCGATTGGTACCAAGAGACCCAGTACTTC

v_gene: TRBV10-3
abundance: many
d_gene: TRBD1
j_gene: TRBJ2-7
CDR3aa: CAIRPQTGESPYEQYF
CDR3nt: TGTGCCATCAGACCTCAGACAGGGGAATCGCCCTACGAGCAGTACTTC

v_gene: TRBV4-1
abundance: .
d_gene: .
j_gene: TRBJ2-3
CDR3aa: CASSQEYWGGTDTQYF
CDR3nt: TGCGCCAGCAGCCAAGAGTATTGGGGGGGCACAGATACGCAGTATTTT

v_gene: TRBV7-9
abundance: .
d_gene: .
j_gene: TRBJ2-2
CDR3aa: CASSFPGLTNTGELFF
CDR3nt: TGTGCCAGCAGCTTTCCAGGGTTAACGAACACCGGGGAGCTGTTTTTT

v_gene: TRBV18
abundance: .
d_gene: .
j_gene: TRBJ1-4
CDR3aa: CASSREGKEKLFF
CDR3nt: TGTGCCAGCTCACGGGAGGGGAAGGAAAAACTGTTTTTT

v_gene: TRBV6-6
abundance: .
d_gene: .
j_gene: TRBJ2-7
CDR3aa: CASSYPGTGLGEQYF
CDR3nt: TGTGCCAGCAGTTACCCCGGCACCGGCCTTGGGGAGCAGTACTTC

v_gene: TRBV9
abundance: few
d_gene: .
j_gene: TRBJ1-2
CDR3aa: CASSVGLGANYGYTF
CDR3nt: TGTGCCAGCAGCGTAGGGTTAGGGGCCAACTATGGCTACACCTTC

v_gene: TRBV13
abundance: once
d_gene: .
j_gene: TRBJ2-1
CDR3aa: CASSSSRQVPSGHEQFF
CDR3nt: TGTGCCAGCAGCTCGTCGAGACAGGTGCCCTCAGGGCATGAGCAGTTCTTC

v_gene: TRBV4-3
abundance: few
d_gene: .
j_gene: TRBJ2-5
CDR3aa: CASSQEGYFDSLPQETQYF
CDR3nt: TGCGCCAGCAGCCAAGAGGGGTATTTCGACAGTTTACCCCAAGAGACCCAGTACTTC

v_gene: TRBV20-1
abundance: few
d_gene: .
j_gene: TRBJ2-4
CDR3aa: CSASTPQAPKNIQYF
CDR3nt: TGCAGTGCTAGTACTCCCCAGGCACCCAAAAACATTCAGTACTTC

v_gene: TRBV27
abundance: .
d_gene: TRBD1
j_gene: TRBJ1-1
CDR3aa: CASSIDRGMNTEAFF
CDR3nt: TGTGCCAGCAGTATCGACAGGGGAATGAACACTGAAGCTTTCTTT

v_gene: TRBV7-2
abundance: few
d_gene: .
j_gene: TRBJ1-4
CDR3aa: CASSPVGDEKLFF
CDR3nt: TGTGCCAGCAGCCCGGTGGGTGATGAAAAACTGTTTTTT

v_gene: TRBV21-1
abundance: .
d_gene: .
j_gene: TRBJ2-7
CDR3aa: CASKRSIPLPYEQYF
CDR3nt: TGTGCCAGCAAAAGATCAATTCCCTTGCCTTACGAGCAGTACTTC

v_gene: TRBV4-3
abundance: .
d_gene: .
j_gene: TRBJ2-2
CDR3aa: CASSQGRRGDVGELFF
CDR3nt: TGCGCCAGCAGCCAAGGGCGGCGTGGTGACGTCGGGGAGCTGTTTTTT

v_gene: TRBV6-2/TRBV6-3
abundance: few
d_gene: .
j_gene: TRBJ1-1
CDR3aa: CATRPHSEAFF
CDR3nt: TGTGCCACCCGACCTCATAGTGAAGCTTTCTTT

v_gene: TRBV28
abundance: .
d_gene: TRBD1
j_gene: TRBJ1-1
CDR3aa: CASSPDRAGTEAFF
CDR3nt: TGTGCCAGCAGTCCCGACAGGGCGGGCACTGAAGCTTTCTTT

v_gene: TRBV12-3/TRBV12-4
abundance: .
d_gene: .
j_gene: TRBJ1-5
CDR3aa: CASSFAGEQPQHF
CDR3nt: TGTGCCAGCAGTTTCGCGGGGGAACAGCCCCAGCATTTT

v_gene: TRBV30
abundance: few
d_gene: .
j_gene: TRBJ2-5
CDR3aa: CAWSVRGLETQYF
CDR3nt: TGTGCCTGGAGTGTACGGGGGTTGGAGACCCAGTACTTC

v_gene: TRBV12-3/TRBV12-4
abundance: .
d_gene: .
j_gene: TRBJ2-1
CDR3aa: CASSLGGLGETQFF
CDR3nt: TGTGCCAGCAGTTTAGGGGGGCTTGGCGAGACCCAGTTCTTC

v_gene: TRBV29-1
abundance: .
d_gene: .
j_gene: TRBJ1-4
CDR3aa: CSVGDVGEKLFF
CDR3nt: TGCAGCGTTGGAGACGTCGGTGAAAAACTGTTTTTT

v_gene: TRBV5-4
abundance: .
d_gene: .
j_gene: TRBJ2-3
CDR3aa: CASSHPSDFLTDTQYF
CDR3nt: TGTGCCAGCAGCCACCCCTCGGACTTCCTAACAGATACGCAGTATTTT

v_gene: TRBV20-1
abundance: .
d_gene: .
j_gene: TRBJ1-2
CDR3aa: CSAPGQLNYGYTF
CDR3nt: TGCAGTGCCCCCGGACAGTTAAACTATGGCTACACCTTC

v_gene: TRBV2
abundance: .
d_gene: .
j_gene: TRBJ1-2
CDR3aa: CTSTRDGSYGYTF
CDR3nt: TGTACCAGCACTCGGGACGGTAGCTATGGCTACACCTTC

v_gene: TRBV7-7
abundance: many
d_gene: .
j_gene: TRBJ2-5
CDR3aa: CASSPFQGQETQYF
CDR3nt: TGTGCTAGCAGCCCTTTCCAGGGACAAGAGACCCAGTACTTC

v_gene: TRBV20-1
abundance: many
d_gene: .
j_gene: TRBJ2-7
CDR3aa: CSAAQVVYSSYEQYF
CDR3nt: TGCAGTGCGGCCCAGGTGGTTTACAGCTCCTACGAGCAGTACTTC

v_gene: TRBV29-1
abundance: once
d_gene: .
j_gene: TRBJ2-7
CDR3aa: CSVEVVRGDDEQYF
CDR3nt: TGCAGCGTTGAAGTGGTCAGGGGAGACGATGAGCAGTACTTC

v_gene: TRBV7-2
abundance: .
d_gene: .
j_gene: TRBJ2-3
CDR3aa: CASSLAPAPSTDTQYF
CDR3nt: TGTGCCAGCAGCTTAGCGCCCGCGCCAAGCACAGATACGCAGTATTTT

v_gene: TRBV4-3
abundance: few
d_gene: .
j_gene: TRBJ2-1
CDR3aa: CASSQDPRLSSYNEQFF
CDR3nt: TGCGCCAGCAGCCAAGATCCCAGGCTAAGCTCCTACAATGAGCAGTTCTTC

v_gene: TRBV29-1
abundance: once
d_gene: TRBD1
j_gene: TRBJ1-1
CDR3aa: CSVIFRDSIVNTEAFF
CDR3nt: TGCAGCGTTATTTTCCGGGACAGCATCGTGAACACTGAAGCTTTCTTT

v_gene: TRBV4-1
abundance: .
d_gene: .
j_gene: TRBJ1-5
CDR3aa: CASSQAEGARNQPQHF
CDR3nt: TGCGCCAGCAGCCAAGCTGAAGGGGCTCGCAATCAGCCCCAGCATTTT

v_gene: TRBV6-6
abundance: .
d_gene: .
j_gene: TRBJ1-1
CDR3aa: CASSYDEASRLGAFF
CDR3nt: TGTGCCAGCAGTTACGACGAGGCGTCGCGGTTGGGCGCTTTCTTT

v_gene: TRBV20-1
abundance: few
d_gene: TRBD1
j_gene: TRBJ2-3
CDR3aa: CSARDLNPVGQGTHGDTQYF
CDR3nt: TGCAGTGCTAGAGATTTGAATCCGGTAGGACAGGGTACACACGGAGATACGCAGTATTTT

v_gene: TRBV25-1
abundance: .
d_gene: .
j_gene: TRBJ2-7
CDR3aa: CASSRTKSYEQYF
CDR3nt: TGTGCCAGCAGTCGTACGAAATCTTACGAGCAGTACTTC

v_gene: TRBV6-6
abundance: few
d_gene: .
j_gene: TRBJ1-2
CDR3aa: CASSHPDTENYGYTF
CDR3nt: TGTGCCAGCAGTCACCCGGACACCGAAAACTATGGCTACACCTTC

v_gene: TRBV27
abundance: .
d_gene: .
j_gene: TRBJ2-7
CDR3aa: CASSFSGPLLYEQYF
CDR3nt: TGTGCCAGCAGTTTTTCTGGCCCTCTACTCTACGAGCAGTACTTC

v_gene: TRBV27
abundance: .
d_gene: .
j_gene: TRBJ1-2
CDR3aa: CASSTRGSGYGYTF
CDR3nt: TGTGCCAGCAGTACCCGGGGCTCCGGGTATGGCTACACCTTC